Below are 32 T cell receptor beta chains sequenced from a single sample in a study of blood T cell repertoires in COVID-19. Produced via immunoSEQ multiplex PCR; TCRdb's table is partial and in-frame only. The sample carries about 73,000 clones, 80% to 90% recorded once. Sequencing was performed on peripheral blood. The receptors here all came from a man older than 75 with acute or convalescent COVID-19.

This clone was counted between two and nine times. The chain combines TRBV4-1 with TRBJ1-2; D is perhaps TRBD1 (5 bases). With 4 bases removed from V and 0 bases from J, the gap between germline ends came to 12 bases. This CDR3 is built from 15 residues. Germline V gene sequence: CDR1 MGHRA, CDR2 YSYEKL. The CDR3 spells CASSPIGGANYGYTF. The CDR3 DNA reads TGCGCCAGCAGCCCTATTGGGGGGGCTAACTATGGCTACACCTTC.

J is TRBJ2-7 and V is TRBV6-5, with TRBD1 matching over 7 bases. CDR1 is MNHEY, CDR2 SVGAGI, per germline. With V trimmed by 6 bases and J by 3 bases, 8 bases remained unmatched. This CDR3 is built from 14 residues. The CDR3 region is CASRTGDMDYEQYF. The CDR3 DNA sequence: TGTGCCAGCAGAACAGGGGATATGGACTACGAGCAGTACTTC.

The chain recombines TRBV10-3 with TRBJ2-1; the match to TRBD2 covers 9 bases. J lost 6 bases, V lost 3 bases, and 6 bases had no gene match. From germline, CDR1 is ENHRY and CDR2 SYGVKD. This CDR3 is built from 15 residues. CDR3 nucleotide sequence: TGTGCCATCAGTGATTTGCGGGAGGGAGGCAATGAGCAGTTCTTC. This sequence encodes CAISDLREGGNEQFF.

The V call is TRBV6-5, the J call TRBJ2-1; a possible D gene is TRBD2 (5 bases). The V end lost 2 bases, the J end lost 5 bases, and 16 bases lay between the germline ends. CDR1 and CDR2 from the germline V gene are MNHEY and SVGAGI. The CDR3 covers 16 residues. DNA for the CDR3: TGTGCCAGCAGTTACGGTGCGGGTTCCCCTAACAATGAGCAGTTCTTC. The encoded protein is CASSYGAGSPNNEQFF.

This clone was seen only once. The chain combines TRBV5-4 with TRBJ2-5; TRBD2 agrees at 12 bases. The CDR3 consists of 15 residues. The J segment lost 2 bases and the V segment lost 2 bases, leaving 1 base of the junction unmatched. CDR1 is SGHNT, CDR2 YYREEE, per germline (reference sequence). CDR3 in amino acids: CASSFGLAGQETQYF. Written as DNA, the CDR3 is TGTGCCAGCAGCTTCGGACTAGCGGGACAAGAGACCCAGTACTTC. Based on the CDR3 plus reference TRBV5-4 and TRBJ2-5, the full variable domain is ETGVTQSPTHLIKTRGQQVTLRCSSQSGHNTVSWYQQALGQGPQFIFQYYREEENGRGNFPPRFSGLQFPNYSSELNVNALELDDSALYLCASSFGLAGQETQYFGPGTRLLVL.

There are a few counts of this clone. The genes are TRBV28 and TRBJ1-3; 8 bases agree with TRBD1. The CDR3 totals 14 residues. V shed 6 bases and J 7 bases; nucleotides not matched to a gene: 8. Germline V gene data show CDR1 as MDHEN and CDR2 as SYDVKM. The CDR3 region is CASRYRGYLNTIYF. CDR3 DNA sequence: TGTGCCAGCAGGTACAGGGGGTATCTTAACACCATATATTTT.

V gene TRBV3-1 (or the pseudogene TRBV3-2) combines with J gene TRBJ2-5, with D possibly matching TRBD2 (5 bases). The germline gives CDR1 LGHDT, CDR2 YNNKEL (reference sequence). V gave up 1 base and J gave up 6 bases, with 6 bases separating them. This CDR3 has 12 amino acids. CDR3 DNA: TGTGCCAGCAGCCAAGTCGGGAAGACCCAGTACTTC. It codes for CASSQVGKTQYF.

This clone was recorded only once. The chain's CDR3 is CASSEFQGANYGYTF. For the CDR3, the DNA is TGTGCCAGCTCAGAGTTCCAGGGGGCCAACTATGGCTACACCTTC. V is TRBV18 and J is TRBJ1-2; 8 bases are a match to TRBD1. The CDR3 extends over 15 amino acids. CDR1 KGHSH and CDR2 LQKENI come from the germline V gene. Trimming removed 5 bases from V and 2 bases from J; junction bases left unmatched: 7.

The V call is TRBV18, the J call TRBJ1-1; TRBD1 aligns across 9 bases. CDR3 length: 14 amino acids. The J segment lost 8 bases and the V segment lost 2 bases, leaving 6 bases of the junction unmatched. Germline CDR1 reads KGHSH; CDR2 reads LQKENI. CDR3 bases: TGTGCCAGCTCACCATCAAGGACAGGGGTAGAAGCTTTCTTT. It encodes CASSPSRTGVEAFF.

The chain uses TRBV5-4 and TRBJ1-1, with D possibly TRBD1 on 6 matching bases. The V and J ends lost 2 bases and 8 bases respectively, with 10 bases between them. This CDR3 contains 12 residues. Germline-derived CDR1 and CDR2 are SGHNT and YYREEE (reference sequence). The CDR3 region has the DNA TGTGCCAGCAGCTTAAGAGACAGGGAAGCTTTCTTT. It yields the protein CASSLRDREAFF.

The chain recombines TRBV18 with TRBJ2-2, with TRBD1 matching 9 bases. Per germline, CDR1 KGHSH and CDR2 LQKENI. This CDR3 is built from 17 residues. V lost 0 bases and J lost 4; bases outside the gene matches: 6. The CDR3 is CASSPPMGQGFTGELFF. CDR3 nucleotide sequence: TGTGCCAGCTCACCACCGATGGGACAGGGTTTCACCGGGGAGCTGTTTTTT. Based on the CDR3 plus reference TRBV18 and TRBJ2-2, the full variable domain is NAGVMQNPRHLVRRRGQEARLRCSPMKGHSHVYWYRQLPEEGLKFMVYLQKENIIDESGMPKERFSAEFPKEGPSILRIQQVVRGDSAAYFCASSPPMGQGFTGELFFGEGSRLTVL.

The CDR3 bases are TGTGCCAGCAGTGAATTAGTTAGCAATCAGCCCCAGCATTTT. Residues: CASSELVSNQPQHF. The V and J genes are TRBV2 and TRBJ1-5; no firm D call. This CDR3 has 14 amino acids. Germline V gene lookup returns CDR1 SNHLY and CDR2 FYNNEI. V dropped 2 bases and J dropped 0 bases, with 5 bases sitting between them.

The chain is built from TRBV10-3 and TRBJ1-5; 9 bases line up with TRBD1. The CDR3 extends over 14 amino acids. Germline CDR1 is ENHRY and CDR2 is SYGVKD. V was clipped by 6 bases and J by 2 bases; unmatched bases: 2. In DNA, the CDR3 is TGTGCCATCAGGGGACAGGGTGGCAATCAGCCCCAGCATTTT. It codes for CAIRGQGGNQPQHF.

The rearrangement uses TRBV6-5 and TRBJ1-1; a possible D gene is TRBD1 (5 bases). The CDR3 has 15 amino acids. Deletions cut 0 bases from V and 6 bases from J, with 14 bases between. Germline-derived CDR1 and CDR2 are MNHEY and SVGAGI. CDR3 nucleotides: TGTGCCAGCAGTTACTCCGGGGAGGGGTTGGCTGAAGCTTTCTTT. It encodes CASSYSGEGLAEAFF.

This chain joins TRBV7-8 and TRBJ1-5; weak D call: TRBD1 (5 bases). Germline V gene sequence: CDR1 SGHVS, CDR2 FQNEAQ. The CDR3 is made up of 15 amino acids. The V end lost 1 base, the J end lost 4 bases, and 11 bases lay between the germline ends. In DNA, the CDR3 is TGTGCCAGCAGCTTAGGGGGCTGGTTAAATCAGCCCCAGCATTTT. Protein: CASSLGGWLNQPQHF.

This sequence joins TRBV5-4 and TRBJ2-5; TRBD2 is a possible D gene (6 bases). CDR3 size: 15 residues. Germline assignment: CDR1 SGHNT and CDR2 YYREEE (reference sequence). The germline V and J ends were trimmed by 4 bases and 5 bases, with 18 bases remaining between them. CDR3 nucleotide sequence: TGTGCCAGCAGCCCCGGGACTGGAGAACGGGAGACCCAGTACTTC. It is translated as CASSPGTGERETQYF.

V and J are TRBV7-9 and TRBJ2-1; 12 bases are shared with TRBD2. Germline V gene data show CDR1 as SEHNR and CDR2 as FQNEAQ (reference sequence). The trim removed 4 bases at V and 4 bases at J, leaving 8 bases unmatched. The CDR3 totals 17 residues. The CDR3 DNA follows: TGTGCCAGCAGCTCCCCCGGGACTAGCGGGCCATACAATGAGCAGTTCTTC. Translated, it gives CASSSPGTSGPYNEQFF.

CDR3 residues: CASSHAGTTHNEQFF. In DNA, the CDR3 is TGTGCCAGCAGCCACGCCGGGACTACCCACAATGAGCAGTTCTTC. The V gene is TRBV3-1 (or the pseudogene TRBV3-2), the J gene TRBJ2-1; 7 nucleotides align to TRBD2. Looked up from germline, CDR1 is LGHDT and CDR2 is YNNKEL (reference sequence). This CDR3 is 15 amino acids long. Losses at the gene ends were 3 bases for V and 5 bases for J; bases not matched to a gene: 7.

This chain joins TRBV19 and TRBJ1-2, with D unresolved. V was trimmed by 1 base and J by 1 base, leaving 7 bases between them. CDR1 and CDR2 from the germline V gene are LNHDA and SQIVND (reference sequence). CDR3 length: 14 amino acids. The CDR3 DNA follows: TGTGCCAGTAGTATAGGCAGCGTTAACTATGGCTACACCTTC. Translating gives CASSIGSVNYGYTF.

The rearrangement links TRBV5-1 to TRBJ1-6, with D possibly being TRBD1 (6 bases). V shed 7 bases and J shed 0 bases, with 17 bases lying between them. This CDR3 has 17 residues. CDR1 SGHRS and CDR2 YFSETQ come from the germline V gene. The CDR3 loop is CASSVGGTSSYNSPLHF. CDR3 nucleotide sequence: TGCGCCAGCTCCGTGGGGGGGACAAGCTCCTATAATTCACCCCTCCACTTT.

This clone was recorded a few times. The CDR3, as DNA: TGTGCCAGCAGTCGACAGGGGGCTGGAAACACCATATATTTT. It codes for CASSRQGAGNTIYF. The chain links TRBV2 to TRBJ1-3; 9 positions agree with TRBD1. This CDR3 spans 14 amino acids. Germline CDR1 reads SNHLY; CDR2 reads FYNNEI. V trimming: 5 bases; J trimming: 2 bases; junction bases outside the gene matches: 1.

The chain couples TRBV27 to TRBJ1-6; tentative D call: TRBD1 (6 bases). V lost 7 bases, J lost 8 bases, and 15 bases lay in between. This CDR3 contains 14 residues. Germline-derived CDR1 and CDR2 are MNHEY and SMNVEV (reference sequence). The CDR3 is CASKAGRGDSPLHF. The CDR3 DNA follows: TGTGCCAGCAAGGCGGGCAGGGGAGATTCACCCCTCCACTTT.

The chain couples TRBV7-2 to TRBJ2-7, with D possibly TRBD2 on 6 matching bases. Germline V CDR1 and CDR2: SGHTA, FQGNSA. The CDR3 consists of 13 residues. The V end was cut by 2 bases, the J end by 2 bases, with 7 bases between. The CDR3 bases are TGTGCCAGCAGCTTAACGGGGGCCTACGAGCAGTACTTC. Amino acid sequence: CASSLTGAYEQYF.

The chain uses TRBV5-1 and TRBJ1-1, with 7 nucleotides matching TRBD1. V gave up 7 bases and J gave up 0 bases; unmatched junction bases: 6. Germline CDR1 SGHRS, CDR2 YFSETQ. The CDR3 is 14 residues long. The CDR3 DNA follows: TGCGCCAGCGGATCAGGGGGGATGAACACTGAAGCTTTCTTT. As protein: CASGSGGMNTEAFF. Variable domain in full (rest from reference TRBV5-1 and TRBJ1-1): KAGVTQTPRYLIKTRGQQVTLSCSPISGHRSVSWYQQTPGQGLQFLFEYFSETQRNKGNFPGRFSGRQFSNSRSEMNVSTLELGDSALYLCASGSGGMNTEAFFGQGTRLTVV.

The genes are TRBV7-8 and TRBJ2-2; 8 bases are shared with TRBD1. The V gene's germline CDR1 is SGHVS and CDR2 FQNEAQ. Trimming at V came to 1 base and at J to 5 bases, leaving 6 bases not matched to a gene. CDR3 length: 16 amino acids. For the CDR3, the DNA is TGTGCCAGCAGCTTAGAGGACAGGGACGGGACCGGGGAGCTGTTTTTT. It codes for CASSLEDRDGTGELFF.

The chain carries TRBV7-9 and TRBJ2-7, with 7 bases lining up with TRBD1. V lost 3 bases and J lost 2; bases outside the gene matches: 4. Germline CDR1 is SEHNR and CDR2 is FQNEAQ (reference sequence). There are 14 residues in the CDR3. CDR3 nucleotides: TGTGCCAGCAGCTTCCGGGACAGCCCCTACGAGCAGTACTTC. Translating gives CASSFRDSPYEQYF.

The rearrangement links TRBV30 to TRBJ2-5; no definite D call. This CDR3 has 11 residues. The V end lost 0 bases, the J end lost 6 bases, and 5 bases lay between the germline ends. CDR1 and CDR2 (germline): GTSNPN, SVGIG (reference sequence). The CDR3 DNA reads TGTGCCTGGAGTGTTAGCCAGACCCAGTACTTC. This gives the protein CAWSVSQTQYF.

This sequence joins TRBV6-1 and TRBJ1-3; TRBD1 matches 7 bases. This CDR3 has 17 amino acids. Losses at the gene ends were 3 bases for V and 2 bases for J; bases not matched to a gene: 10. The germline gives CDR1 MNHNS, CDR2 SASEGT. CDR3: CASSDLYGTEAGNTIYF. The CDR3 DNA reads as TGTGCCAGCAGTGATCTGTACGGGACAGAGGCTGGAAACACCATATATTTT.

This clone was seen only a few times. The rearrangement uses TRBV2 and TRBJ1-2, with D possibly matching TRBD1 (5 bases). The CDR3 totals 14 residues. CDR1 SNHLY and CDR2 FYNNEI come from the germline V gene. V shed 6 bases and J shed 3 bases, with 14 bases lying between them. The CDR3, as DNA: TGTGCCAGCAGCCGGGGGGGGTCTGACTATGGCTACACCTTC. As protein: CASSRGGSDYGYTF. Complete variable domain (other parts from reference TRBV2 and TRBJ1-2): EPEVTQTPSHQVTQMGQEVILRCVPISNHLYFYWYRQILGQKVEFLVSFYNNEISEKSEIFDDQFSVERPDGSNFTLKIRSTKLEDSAMYFCASSRGGSDYGYTFGSGTRLTVV.

The chain carries TRBV19 and TRBJ2-3, with 8 bases fitting TRBD2. The CDR3 runs to 16 residues. V trimming: 5 bases; J trimming: 0 bases; junction bases outside the gene matches: 7. Per the germline V gene, CDR1 is LNHDA and CDR2 is SQIVND (reference sequence). This chain's CDR3 is CASSPDTSGSTDTQYF. CDR3 DNA sequence: TGTGCCAGTAGTCCGGACACTAGCGGTAGCACAGATACGCAGTATTTT.

V and J are TRBV30 and TRBJ1-2; the match to TRBD1 covers 8 bases. The CDR3 totals 13 residues. The junction had 3 bases not matched to a gene; V was cut back by 4 bases and J by 2 bases. Germline CDR1 and CDR2: GTSNPN and SVGIG (reference sequence). The CDR3 spells CAWIHRGNYGYTF. DNA for the CDR3: TGTGCCTGGATACACAGGGGGAACTATGGCTACACCTTC.

This rearrangement joins TRBV6-6 to TRBJ2-4; D is perhaps TRBD1 (6 bases). Looked up from germline, CDR1 is MNHNY and CDR2 is SVGAGI (reference sequence). Trimming left V 6 bases short and J 2 bases short, with 14 bases between. The CDR3 covers 15 residues. CDR3 loop: CASSPGQFTKNIQYF. In DNA, the CDR3 is TGTGCCAGCAGCCCTGGACAGTTTACCAAAAACATTCAGTACTTC.